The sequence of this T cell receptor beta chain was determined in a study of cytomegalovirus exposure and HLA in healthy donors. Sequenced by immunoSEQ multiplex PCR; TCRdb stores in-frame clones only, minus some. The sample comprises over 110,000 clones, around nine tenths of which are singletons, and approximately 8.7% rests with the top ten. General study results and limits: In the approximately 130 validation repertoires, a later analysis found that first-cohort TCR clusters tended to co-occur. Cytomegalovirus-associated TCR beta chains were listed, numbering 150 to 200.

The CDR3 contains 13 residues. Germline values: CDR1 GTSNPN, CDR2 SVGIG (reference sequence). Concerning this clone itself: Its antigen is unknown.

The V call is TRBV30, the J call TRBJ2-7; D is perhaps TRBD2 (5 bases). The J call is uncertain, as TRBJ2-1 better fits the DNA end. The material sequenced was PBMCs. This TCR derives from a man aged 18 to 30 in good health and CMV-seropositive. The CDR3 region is CAWRVGLYNEQFF. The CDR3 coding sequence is TGTGCCTGGAGGGTTGGACTTTACAATGAGCAGTTCTTC.